This T cell receptor (beta chain) was retrieved from a study of blood T cell repertoires in COVID-19. Study at large: The United States, Italy and Spain provided the acute and convalescent COVID-19 samples. PBMCs, B-cell-depleted T cells, or T cells provided the cDNA or gDNA that made up the material.

The CDR3 has 16 amino acids. V lost 4 bases, J lost 4 bases, and 19 bases lay in between. CDR1 MDHEN and CDR2 SYDVKM come from the germline V gene. As handled by the study authors: Estimation of nucleated cell counts was performed using reference gene primer amplification. Sequencing used immunoSEQ multiplex PCR; TCRdb keeps in-frame clones, though not all of them. The DNA gave D and trimming, while V, J and clone size come from that table. The sample gives 95,000 to 150,000 clones, 85% to 90% of which show up once; roughly 2.2% is in the top ten. The sequenced material came from peripheral blood. This rearrangement joins TRBV28 to TRBJ1-2; D possibly corresponds to TRBD1 (6 bases). The clonotype comes from a woman between 45 and 65 years old with acute or convalescent COVID-19. CDR3 sequence: CASSSTTGTPLYGYTF. The CDR3 nucleotides read TGTGCCAGCAGTTCTACGACCGGGACACCTCTCTATGGCTACACCTTC.